The 27 T cell receptor beta chains in this list originate from one sample, sequenced in a study of immune characterization of retroperitoneal liposarcoma. One entry per CDR3 protein results from TCRdb running MiXCR on the PCR reads. The sample consists of under 11,000 distinct CDR3 sequences, roughly 23% of them appearing once. Sequencing input: blood. The receptors originated from a female donor with retroperitoneal liposarcoma.

The table lists this clonotype with a few counts. The chain carries TRBV5-1 and TRBJ2-3; D might be TRBD2 (5 bases). V lost 4 bases and J lost 2, with 11 bases in between. The CDR3 totals 14 residues. Germline loops: CDR1 SGHRS, CDR2 YFSETQ. The CDR3 reads CASSGSGFTDTQYF. The CDR3 nucleotides read TGCGCCAGCAGCGGGAGCGGATTCACAGATACGCAGTATTTT.

As for this clonotype: Its ends do not fully match the called genes, so a read error is possible. The chain carries TRBV5-3 and TRBJ2-1, with 10 bases matching TRBD2. TRBV5-3 is an open reading frame, and its role is uncertain. The length of the CDR3 is 16 residues. CDR3 sequence reads: CASSLFLAGVGNEQFF. CDR3 sequence (DNA): TGTGCCAGCAGCTTGTTCCTAGCGGGAGTGGGTAATGAGCAGTTCTTC.

This clonotype was recorded at least ten times. The chain joins TRBV6-4 to TRBJ1-2, with D hard to call. In germline, CDR1 is MRHNA, CDR2 SNTAGT. This CDR3 comprises 13 residues. The V and J ends lost 4 bases and 7 bases respectively, with 13 bases between them. CDR3 sequence reads: CASSGGEGAGYTF. CDR3 nucleotides: TGTGCCAGCAGTGGCGGGGAGGGAGCTGGCTACACCTTC.

This clonotype was recorded at least ten times. The V call is TRBV27, the J call TRBJ2-7; 7 bases agree with TRBD2. The germline V gene has CDR1 MNHEY and CDR2 SMNVEV (reference sequence). Trimming took 4 bases from V and 0 from J; bases not matched to a gene: 6. This CDR3 has 15 residues. CDR3 in DNA: TGTGCCAGCAGTTCCCCGCGGGGGAGCTCCTACGAGCAGTACTTC. This codes for CASSSPRGSSYEQYF.

This sequence joins TRBV6-1 and TRBJ2-3; TRBD1 aligns across 11 bases. The CDR3 contains 19 residues. Losses at the gene ends were 2 bases for V and 3 bases for J; bases not matched to a gene: 13. CDR1 and CDR2 (germline): MNHNS, SASEGT. CDR3 sequence reads: CASSELSSPGQGVTDTQYF. DNA of the CDR3: TGTGCCAGCAGTGAACTAAGTTCCCCGGGACAGGGGGTGACAGATACGCAGTATTTT.

In this sample, this clonotype turned up many times. The chain uses TRBV7-3 and TRBJ2-1; D ambiguous. V lost 4 bases and J lost 9, with 13 bases in between. Germline V gene data show CDR1 as SGHTA and CDR2 as FQGTGA. This CDR3 is 13 amino acids long. The CDR3 sequence is CASSSELRGEQFF. The CDR3 region has the DNA TGTGCCAGCAGCTCCGAACTTCGAGGTGAGCAGTTCTTC.

J is TRBJ1-1 and V is TRBV6-1; D ambiguous. The germline V gene has CDR1 MNHNS and CDR2 SASEGT. V lost 3 bases and J lost 2, with 7 bases in between. CDR3 length equals 13 residues. CDR3 DNA: TGTGCCAGCAGTGACAGTCCCAACACTGAAGCTTTCTTT. Translated: CASSDSPNTEAFF.

This clonotype was seen at least ten times. The DNA for the CDR3 is TGTGCCATCAGTGAGTCGAGAAGCTCCTATAATTCACCCCTCCACTTT. It encodes CAISESRSSYNSPLHF. The rearrangement joins TRBV10-3 to TRBJ1-6; no definite D call. Trimming cost V 0 bases and J 0 bases, with 6 bases left between them. Germline V gene data show CDR1 as ENHRY and CDR2 as SYGVKD. The CDR3 covers 16 residues.

This clonotype has at least ten counts. The V and J genes are TRBV27 and TRBJ2-7; 8 nucleotides line up with TRBD1. Trimming took 4 bases from V and 4 from J; bases not matched to a gene: 6. The CDR3 has 14 amino acids. Germline CDR1 and CDR2: MNHEY and SMNVEV (reference sequence). CDR3 nucleotide sequence: TGTGCCAGCAGTTCCCGACAGGGGCCTTACGAGCAGTACTTC. Translated, it gives CASSSRQGPYEQYF.

This clonotype was observed a single time. The CDR3 region has the DNA TGTGCCTGGAGTGTACTGACAGGGCGGTGGAATGAGCAGTTCTTC. The encoded protein is CAWSVLTGRWNEQFF. The chain links TRBV30 to TRBJ2-1; 7 bases align to TRBD1. The CDR3 runs to 15 residues. CDR1 is GTSNPN, CDR2 SVGIG, per germline (reference sequence). After removal of 0 bases from V and 7 bases from J, the junction contained 9 bases not matched to a gene.

This clonotype was observed many times. The rearrangement links TRBV4-1 to TRBJ2-1; D uncertain. The CDR3 is 17 residues long. With 3 bases removed from V and 0 bases from J, the gap between germline ends came to 15 bases. The germline gives CDR1 MGHRA, CDR2 YSYEKL. The chain's CDR3 is CASSQAPGNPSYNEQFF. For the CDR3, the DNA is TGCGCCAGCAGCCAGGCCCCGGGTAACCCCTCCTACAATGAGCAGTTCTTC.

This clonotype showed up many times. The V and J genes are TRBV27 and TRBJ2-6; weak D call: TRBD1 (6 bases). The CDR3 spans 16 residues. Germline-derived CDR1 and CDR2 are MNHEY and SMNVEV (reference sequence). V dropped 4 bases and J dropped 2 bases, with 12 bases sitting between them. The CDR3 reads CASSSDRTAGANVLTF. CDR3 DNA: TGTGCCAGCAGTTCAGACAGGACCGCTGGGGCCAACGTCCTGACTTTC.

This chain joins TRBV10-1 and TRBJ2-5, with TRBD1 matching over 7 bases. The V gene end was trimmed by 5 bases and the J gene end by 2 bases; junction bases not matched to a gene: 8. This CDR3 spans 15 amino acids. Germline CDR1 and CDR2: WNHNN and SYGVQD (reference sequence). This CDR3 is CASSPRTGGQETQYF. The CDR3 DNA sequence: TGCGCCAGCAGTCCAAGGACAGGAGGTCAAGAGACCCAGTACTTC.

This clonotype is deemed medium-sized. This chain joins TRBV7-6 and TRBJ2-1; D is unresolved. V dropped 1 base and J dropped 3 bases, with 7 bases sitting between them. This CDR3 comprises 14 residues. The germline V gene encodes CDR1 SGHVS and CDR2 FNYEAQ. The DNA of the CDR3 is TGTGCCAGCAGCTTAGTGGACCACTACAATGAGCAGTTCTTC. It specifies CASSLVDHYNEQFF.

This clonotype rates as medium-sized. V and J are TRBV27 and TRBJ1-2, with unresolved D. Germline V CDR1 and CDR2: MNHEY, SMNVEV (reference sequence). This CDR3 comprises 13 residues. Trimming cost V 7 bases and J 2 bases, with 11 bases left between them. In DNA, the CDR3 is TGTGCCAGCACGCGGCCCGGAAACTATGGCTACACCTTC. Protein: CASTRPGNYGYTF.

In the case of this clonotype: A much larger clone lies one base from this, so it may be a read error. The CDR3 DNA reads as TGTGCCAGCAGGGGACAGGGGAGTTACGAGCAGTTCTTC. Translated, it gives CASRGQGSYEQFF. The V call is TRBV6-1, the J call TRBJ2-1; TRBD1 matches 10 bases. The CDR3 sequence is 13 residues long. CDR1 MNHNS and CDR2 SASEGT come from the germline V gene. V was pared by 6 bases and J by 10 bases, with 6 bases of the junction left unmatched.

This clonotype was seen a handful of times. The V and J genes are TRBV5-1 and TRBJ2-3; D possibly uses TRBD1 or TRBD2 (5 bases each). The ends were cut back, 4 bases at V and 5 bases at J, with 14 bases in the middle. In germline, CDR1 is SGHRS, CDR2 YFSETQ. This CDR3 comprises 14 residues. CDR3 coding DNA: TGCGCCAGCAGCCCCGAGGGGTCGATAGATACGCAGTATTTT. It translates to CASSPEGSIDTQYF.

This clonotype came up a few times. This rearrangement joins TRBV14 to TRBJ2-1, with D possibly TRBD1 on 6 matching bases. The J call may not be correct, given that the DNA end is closer to TRBJ2-7. CDR1 is SGHDN and CDR2 is FVKESK in the germline V gene. This CDR3 is built from 14 residues. The CDR3 DNA reads TGTGCCAGCAGCCAAGTGGGGGCTGTCTACGAGCAGTACTTC. Translated, it gives CASSQVGAVYEQYF.

By sample fraction, this clonotype is medium-sized. This chain connects TRBV12-3 or TRBV12-4 to TRBJ2-1; possibly TRBD2 for D (6 bases). The CDR3 contains 15 residues. V was trimmed by 7 bases and J by 2 bases, leaving 15 bases between them. The CDR3 nucleotides are TGTGCCAGCACCCCCCGGGACTGGACCTACAATGAGCAGTTCTTC. Amino acid sequence: CASTPRDWTYNEQFF.

This clonotype ranks as large. The J gene is TRBJ2-1, the V gene TRBV6-1, with 7 bases that match TRBD2. The better agreement between TRBJ2-7 and the DNA end casts doubt on the J call. CDR1 is MNHNS and CDR2 is SASEGT in the germline V gene. The CDR3 spans 14 residues. In DNA form, the CDR3 reads TGTGCCAGCGCTGGTGGGGCGGGAGTTCAGGAGCAGTACTTC. This translates into CASAGGAGVQEQYF.

This sequence joins TRBV6-6 and TRBJ2-1; tentatively, D is TRBD1 or TRBD2 (5 bases each). The end of the DNA fits TRBJ2-7 better, so the J call may be wrong. CDR3 length: 12 amino acids. CDR1 and CDR2 (germline): MNHNY, SVGAGI (reference sequence). CDR3 sequence (DNA): TGTGCCAGCAGTGGGTGGGGGAACGAGCAGTACTTC. Translated: CASSGWGNEQYF.

This clonotype has only a few counts. The V gene is TRBV25-1, the J gene TRBJ2-5, with a tentative D call TRBD1 (6 bases). The CDR3 is 11 amino acids. The V end lost 4 bases, the J end lost 11 bases, and 11 bases lay between the germline ends. The germline gives CDR1 MGHDK, CDR2 SYGVNS. The CDR3 loop reads CASSVRQEQYF. As DNA, the CDR3 is TGTGCCAGCAGTGTGAGACAGGAGCAGTACTTC.

This clonotype came up many times. A much larger clone lies a single base off, so this may be a read error. The chain uses TRBV6-1 and TRBJ2-1; 7 nucleotides agree with TRBD2. The assigned J gene may be wrong: the sequence end matches TRBJ2-7 better. The CDR3 is made up of 15 amino acids. Germline CDR1 MNHNS, CDR2 SASEGT. The CDR3 nucleotides read TGTGCCAGCAGTGCCGGGACTACCGCATACAATGAGCAGTACTTC. The encoded protein is CASSAGTTAYNEQYF.

This clonotype has more than one count but fewer than ten. This CDR3 reads CASNWGDSGETQYF. CDR3 DNA: TGCGCCAGCAACTGGGGGGACTCAGGGGAGACCCAGTACTTC. The chain carries TRBV5-1 and TRBJ2-5, with a possible D match to TRBD2 (6 bases). Trimming stripped 6 bases from V and 5 bases from J, with 17 bases between. This CDR3 is 14 amino acids long. Germline CDR1 is SGHRS and CDR2 is YFSETQ.

V is TRBV15 and J is TRBJ2-1; 11 bases align to TRBD2. The CDR3 consists of 18 residues. Trimming took 0 bases from V and 1 from J; bases not matched to a gene: 5. From germline, CDR1 is LNHNV and CDR2 YYDKDF (reference sequence). CDR3 DNA sequence: TGTGCCACCAGCAGAGACCGACTAGCGGGACAATCCTACAATGAGCAGTTCTTC. This translates into CATSRDRLAGQSYNEQFF.

The V call is TRBV6-1, the J call TRBJ2-1; 9 bases are a match to TRBD1. The CDR3 length is 14 residues. Germline CDR1 reads MNHNS; CDR2 reads SASEGT. Unmatched junction bases numbered 10, after V lost 6 bases and J lost 10 bases. This chain's CDR3 is CASREPGQGVEQFF. CDR3 coding DNA: TGTGCCAGCAGGGAACCGGGACAGGGAGTCGAGCAGTTCTTC.

This clonotype showed up just a few times. J is TRBJ2-5 and V is TRBV6-1, with a weak D call TRBD2 (5 bases). CDR1 is MNHNS, CDR2 SASEGT, per germline. CDR3 length equals 13 residues. V lost 6 bases to trimming and J lost 3 bases, with 11 bases between them. This CDR3 is CASRRVEEETQYF. The CDR3 DNA is TGTGCCAGCAGGAGGGTTGAGGAAGAGACCCAGTACTTC.